Listed here is a single T cell receptor (beta chain). The antigen remains undetermined. Libraries were prepared by immunoSEQ multiplex PCR; TCRdb keeps only in-frame clonotypes and omits some of them. The data show about 64,000 clones, with 75% to 85% seen just once and approximately 1.2% held by the top ten. CDR1 and CDR2 (germline): SGHRS, YFSETQ. The CDR3 spans 14 residues. The J segment lost 2 bases and the V segment lost 6 bases, leaving 6 bases of the junction unmatched. The data are from a study of OX40 agonist ivuxolimab in advanced cancers. Study summary: Partial responses were seen in three patients, one with hepatocellular carcinoma and two with cutaneous melanoma.

Study outcomes and limitations: By week 6 at 0.1 to 3.0 mg/kg, blood CD4+ and CD8+ T cells had expanded clonally.

The sequences come from CD4+ or CD8+ T cells sorted from blood, collected in a trial of the OX40 agonist ivuxolimab. The sequence was collected from an adult with an advanced solid tumor such as melanoma, head and neck, liver or kidney cancer. The chain has TRBV5-1 and TRBJ2-7; 9 bases map to TRBD1. The CDR3 DNA follows: TGCGCCAGCACCGGGACAGGGTATCCCTACGAGCAGTACTTC. It translates to CASTGTGYPYEQYF.